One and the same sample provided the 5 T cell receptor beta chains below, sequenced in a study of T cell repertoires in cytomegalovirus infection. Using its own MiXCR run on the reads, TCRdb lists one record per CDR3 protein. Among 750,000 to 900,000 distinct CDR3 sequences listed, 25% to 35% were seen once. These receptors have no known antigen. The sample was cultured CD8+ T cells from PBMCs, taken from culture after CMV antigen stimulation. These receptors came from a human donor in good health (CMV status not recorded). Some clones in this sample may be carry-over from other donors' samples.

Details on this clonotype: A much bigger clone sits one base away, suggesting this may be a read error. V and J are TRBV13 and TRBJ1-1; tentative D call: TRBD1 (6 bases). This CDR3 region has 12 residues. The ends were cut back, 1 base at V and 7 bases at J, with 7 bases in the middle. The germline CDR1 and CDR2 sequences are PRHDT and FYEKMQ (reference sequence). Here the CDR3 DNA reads TGTGCCAGCAGCTTAGAAGGGGGTGAAGCTTTCTTT. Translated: CASSLEGGEAFF.

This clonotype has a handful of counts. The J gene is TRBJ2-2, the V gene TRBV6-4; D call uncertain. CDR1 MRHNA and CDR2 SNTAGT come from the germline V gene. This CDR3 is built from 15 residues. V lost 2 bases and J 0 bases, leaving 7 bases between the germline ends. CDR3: CASSDGEANTGELFF. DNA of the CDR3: TGTGCCAGCAGTGACGGGGAAGCGAACACCGGGGAGCTGTTTTTT.

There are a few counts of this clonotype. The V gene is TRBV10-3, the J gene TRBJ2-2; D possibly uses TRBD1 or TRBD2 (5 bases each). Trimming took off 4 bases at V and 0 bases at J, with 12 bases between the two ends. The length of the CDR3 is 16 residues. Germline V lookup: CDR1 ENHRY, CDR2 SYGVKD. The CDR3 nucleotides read TGTGCCATCAGTGTTGACGGGACCGCGAACACCGGGGAGCTGTTTTTT. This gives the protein CAISVDGTANTGELFF.

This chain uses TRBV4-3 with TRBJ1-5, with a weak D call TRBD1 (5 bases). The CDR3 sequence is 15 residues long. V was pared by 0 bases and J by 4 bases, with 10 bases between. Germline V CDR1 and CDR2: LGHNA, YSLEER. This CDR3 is CASSQDGGGNQPQHF. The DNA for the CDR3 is TGCGCCAGCAGCCAAGACGGCGGGGGTAATCAGCCCCAGCATTTT.

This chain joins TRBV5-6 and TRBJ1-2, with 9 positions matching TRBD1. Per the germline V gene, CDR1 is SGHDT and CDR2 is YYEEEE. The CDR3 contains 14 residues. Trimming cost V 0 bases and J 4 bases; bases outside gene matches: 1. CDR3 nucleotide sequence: TGTGCCAGCAGCTTGGTGGACAGGGGCTATGGCTACACCTTC. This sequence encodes CASSLVDRGYGYTF. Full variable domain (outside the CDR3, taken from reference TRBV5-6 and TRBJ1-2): DAGVTQSPTHLIKTRGQQVTLRCSPKSGHDTVSWYQQALGQGPQFIFQYYEEEERQRGNFPDRFSGHQFPNYSSELNVNALLLGDSALYLCASSLVDRGYGYTFGSGTRLTVV.